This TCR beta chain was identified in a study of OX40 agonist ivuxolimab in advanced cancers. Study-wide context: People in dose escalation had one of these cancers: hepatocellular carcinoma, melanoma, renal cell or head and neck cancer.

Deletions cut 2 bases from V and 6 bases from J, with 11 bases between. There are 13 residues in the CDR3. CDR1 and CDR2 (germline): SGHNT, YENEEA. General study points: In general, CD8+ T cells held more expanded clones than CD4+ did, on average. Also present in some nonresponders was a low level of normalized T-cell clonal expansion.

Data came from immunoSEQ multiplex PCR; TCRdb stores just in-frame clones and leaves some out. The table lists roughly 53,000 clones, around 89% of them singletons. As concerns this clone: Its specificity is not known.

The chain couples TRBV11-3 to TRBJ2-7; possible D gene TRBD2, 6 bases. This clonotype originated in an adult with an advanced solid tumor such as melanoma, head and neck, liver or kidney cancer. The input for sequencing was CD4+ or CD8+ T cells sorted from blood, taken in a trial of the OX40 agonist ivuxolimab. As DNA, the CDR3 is TGTGCCAGCAGCTTAACATTGGGGGGCGAGCAGTACTTC. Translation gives CASSLTLGGEQYF.